Presented here are 12 T cell receptor beta chains from one specimen sequenced in a study of T cells in Graves' hyperthyroidism and ophthalmopathy. Amplification yielded TCR beta CDR3 regions, with RNA transcripts as the source. RT-PCR in the first round (using the HTBI primer set) targeted the TCR CDR3. In TCRdb, the multiplex PCR reads were re-called with MiXCR into one record per CDR3 protein. The table shows 300,000 to 500,000 distinct CDR3 sequences, with roughly an eighth occurring only once. The specimen sequenced was blood. Receptors were obtained from a man aged 50 to 59 with Graves' ophthalmopathy.

This clonotype has a count of ten or more. V and J are TRBV20-1 and TRBJ1-5; a weak D match, TRBD1 (5 bases). The CDR3 runs to 12 residues. V gave up 5 bases and J gave up 4 bases, with 9 bases separating them. The germline V gene encodes CDR1 DFQATT and CDR2 SNEGSKA (reference sequence). The chain's CDR3 is CSAGGGNQPQHF. CDR3 nucleotide sequence: TGCAGTGCTGGGGGGGGAAATCAGCCCCAGCATTTT.

The genes are TRBV20-1 and TRBJ1-5; D not resolved. This CDR3 is built from 13 residues. From germline, CDR1 is DFQATT and CDR2 SNEGSKA (reference sequence). The V end was cut by 4 bases, the J end by 3 bases, with 10 bases between. CDR3 DNA: TGCAGTGCTAAGTTGGACCTCAATCAGCCCCAGCATTTT. This encodes CSAKLDLNQPQHF.

This clonotype was seen many times. The chain recombines TRBV2 with TRBJ1-1, with TRBD1 identical over 7 bases. The CDR3 covers 16 residues. The trim removed 6 bases at V and 1 base at J, leaving 11 bases unmatched. The V gene's germline CDR1 is SNHLY and CDR2 FYNNEI. The CDR3 DNA follows: TGTGCCAGCAGGCTAAGGGAGGGGGCAGGGAACACTGAAGCTTTCTTT. This codes for CASRLREGAGNTEAFF. Full variable domain (missing parts from reference TRBV2 and TRBJ1-1): EPEVTQTPSHQVTQMGQEVILRCVPISNHLYFYWYRQILGQKVEFLVSFYNNEISEKSEIFDDQFSVERPDGSNFTLKIRSTKLEDSAMYFCASRLREGAGNTEAFFGQGTRLTVV.

This clonotype was seen at least ten times. The rearrangement joins TRBV24-1 to TRBJ2-5, with 11 bases aligning to TRBD2. Germline V lookup: CDR1 KGHDR, CDR2 SFDVKD. Trimming at V came to 12 bases and at J to 4 bases, leaving 21 bases not matched to a gene. The CDR3 consists of 18 residues. CDR3 bases: TGTGCCGCCCCTGAGCCGGGACTAGCGGATCCCGGAGGAGAGACCCAGTACTTC. This gives the protein CAAPEPGLADPGGETQYF.

The chain joins TRBV19 to TRBJ1-1, with D uncertain. CDR1 is LNHDA, CDR2 SQIVND, per germline (reference sequence). The CDR3 has 14 residues. Trimming left V 3 bases short and J 7 bases short, with 15 bases between. As DNA, the CDR3 is TGTGCCAGTAGTATTAGGACGTCCTCGAGTGAAGCTTTCTTT. This sequence encodes CASSIRTSSSEAFF.

The chain recombines TRBV12-3 or TRBV12-4 with TRBJ1-2; D uncertain. Trimming removed 4 bases from V and 3 bases from J, with 12 bases in between. This CDR3 has 14 residues. CDR3 nucleotides: TGTGCCAGCAGTTCGTCTGGGAGCGACTATGGCTACACCTTC. This sequence encodes CASSSSGSDYGYTF.

This clonotype was seen a few times. The chain couples TRBV6-1 to TRBJ2-4; 9 bases match TRBD2. Germline V gene lookup returns CDR1 MNHNS and CDR2 SASEGT. The V segment lost 6 bases and the J segment 4 bases; nucleotides outside the gene matches: 7. The CDR3 covers 15 residues. This CDR3 is CASRAVREGKNIQYF. The CDR3 region has the DNA TGTGCCAGCAGGGCTGTGCGGGAGGGAAAAAACATTCAGTACTTC.

This clonotype was recorded at least ten times. The rearrangement uses TRBV28 and TRBJ2-5; unclear D gene. Germline CDR1 MDHEN, CDR2 SYDVKM. The V end was cut by 5 bases, the J end by 5 bases, with 15 bases between. CDR3 length equals 14 residues. As DNA, the CDR3 is TGTGCCAGCAGTCCTTACTGGACCGGGGAGACCCAGTACTTC. This codes for CASSPYWTGETQYF.

This clonotype was observed a few times. V gene TRBV6-1 combines with J gene TRBJ1-2; D is perhaps TRBD1 (6 bases). The germline gives CDR1 MNHNS, CDR2 SASEGT. The CDR3 totals 15 residues. V lost 7 bases and J lost 5, with 20 bases in between. DNA of the CDR3: TGTGCCAGCACTCCAAATCGGGGGGGCGCGTATGGCTACACCTTC. Translation: CASTPNRGGAYGYTF.

This clonotype was recorded many times. The V gene is TRBV29-1, the J gene TRBJ2-7, with 11 bases identical to TRBD2. Germline V gives CDR1 SQVTM, CDR2 ANQGSEA. The V segment lost 6 bases and the J segment 3 bases; nucleotides outside the gene matches: 10. The CDR3 has 15 amino acids. The CDR3 loop is CSVTPAGTSGYEQYF. The CDR3 region has the DNA TGCAGCGTAACACCAGCCGGGACTAGCGGCTACGAGCAGTACTTC.

This clonotype has a count of ten or more. The rearrangement joins TRBV20-1 to TRBJ2-7; TRBD1 matches at 7 bases. The CDR3 consists of 13 residues. Germline V gives CDR1 DFQATT, CDR2 SNEGSKA (reference sequence). V shed 0 bases, J shed 6 bases, and the junction held 5 bases outside the gene matches. CDR3 region: CSARDSGGSEQYF. CDR3 sequence (DNA): TGCAGTGCTAGAGACTCAGGGGGTAGCGAGCAGTACTTC.

This clonotype was observed many times. The CDR3 nucleotides read TGCAGTGCTAGGCGGACAGGGGTTAGTGGCGGCTATGGCTACACCTTC. It encodes CSARRTGVSGGYGYTF. The rearrangement joins TRBV20-1 to TRBJ1-2, with 9 nucleotides matching TRBD1. V trimming: 3 bases; J trimming: 4 bases; junction bases outside the gene matches: 12. The CDR3 is 16 residues long. Germline V CDR1 and CDR2: DFQATT, SNEGSKA (reference sequence).